The 20 T cell receptor beta chains below were found in one sample sequenced in a study of long-term antiretroviral therapy in people with HIV. With survey level as its setting, the immunoSEQ assay was v3.0. Assay: immunoSEQ multiplex PCR; the TCRdb copy retains only in-frame clones and omits some. Counted here are some 31,000 clones, 60% to 85% occurring once; the ten biggest clones make up roughly 8.2%. Sequenced material: unsorted PBMCs, taken 3.1 years after starting antiretroviral therapy. The receptor set was obtained from a woman aged 45 to 65 with HIV.

V gene TRBV4-1 combines with J gene TRBJ2-7; D is undetermined. This CDR3 comprises 14 residues. Germline-derived CDR1 and CDR2 are MGHRA and YSYEKL. Trimming shortened V by 0 bases and J by 3 bases, and 9 bases separated the two germline ends. CDR3 DNA sequence: TGCGCCAGCAGCCAAGATCCAGGCGTCTACGAGCAGTACTTC. Translated: CASSQDPGVYEQYF.

A single count supports this clone. The chain combines TRBV11-1 with TRBJ2-5, with D perhaps being TRBD1 or TRBD2 (5 bases each). With 1 base removed from V and 3 bases from J, the gap between germline ends came to 12 bases. Germline V lookup: CDR1 SGHAT, CDR2 FQDESV (reference sequence). The CDR3 spans 15 residues. DNA for the CDR3: TGTGCCAGCAGCTTAGGGGGACGGCAGGAAGAGACCCAGTACTTC. Translated, it gives CASSLGGRQEETQYF.

J is TRBJ1-2 and V is TRBV19, with a possible D match to TRBD1 (5 bases). The CDR3 totals 13 residues. Trimming shortened V by 4 bases and J by 4 bases, and 10 bases separated the two germline ends. Germline V CDR1 and CDR2: LNHDA, SQIVND (reference sequence). In nucleotides, the CDR3 is TGTGCCAGTAGTAGAATAGGGACCTATGGCTACACCTTC. Translated: CASSRIGTYGYTF.

This chain links TRBV4-1 with TRBJ2-2; D is ambiguous. V gave up 0 bases and J gave up 1 base, with 6 bases separating them. Germline V gene lookup returns CDR1 MGHRA and CDR2 YSYEKL. The CDR3 loop spans 15 amino acids. The CDR3: CASSQEGGNTGELFF. As DNA, the CDR3 is TGCGCCAGCAGCCAAGAGGGCGGGAACACCGGGGAGCTGTTTTTT.

The CDR3 bases are TGTGCCAGCAGTTACGGCTACAGGGTCAATCAGCCCCAGCATTTT. This encodes CASSYGYRVNQPQHF. The V call is TRBV6-6, the J call TRBJ1-5; weak D call: TRBD1 (6 bases). The CDR3 is 15 residues long. Germline V CDR1 and CDR2: MNHNY, SVGAGI (reference sequence). The germline V and J ends were trimmed by 2 bases and 3 bases, with 11 bases remaining between them.

The chain employs TRBV5-1 and TRBJ2-5; 7 bases line up with TRBD1. The CDR3 has 15 residues. V shed 0 bases and J 1 base; nucleotides not matched to a gene: 3. Per the germline V gene, CDR1 is SGHRS and CDR2 is YFSETQ. CDR3 residues: CASSLVGQFQETQYF. DNA of the CDR3: TGCGCCAGCAGCTTGGTGGGACAGTTCCAAGAGACCCAGTACTTC.

This clone was seen just once. The rearrangement uses TRBV11-2 and TRBJ2-4; D remains unclear. The CDR3 loop spans 14 amino acids. Deletions cut 2 bases from V and 0 bases from J, with 5 bases between. CDR1 SGHAT and CDR2 FQNNGV come from the germline V gene. CDR3 amino acids: CASSLSEAKNIQYF. The CDR3 bases are TGTGCCAGCAGCTTATCAGAAGCCAAAAACATTCAGTACTTC.

The rearrangement joins TRBV11-2 to TRBJ2-3, with 10 bases aligning to TRBD2. The CDR3 has 16 residues. Germline V gene sequence: CDR1 SGHAT, CDR2 FQNNGV. Trimming cost V 5 bases and J 6 bases; bases outside gene matches: 11. CDR3 sequence: CASSDSTSGVLDTQYF. Written as DNA, the CDR3 is TGTGCCAGCAGCGACTCTACTAGCGGGGTATTGGATACGCAGTATTTT.

The CDR3 sequence is CAWTQETGNNSPLHF. DNA of the CDR3: TGTGCCTGGACGCAGGAGACAGGGAATAATTCACCCCTCCACTTT. The V and J genes are TRBV30 and TRBJ1-6; 7 bases fit TRBD1. V shed 4 bases and J 5 bases; nucleotides not matched to a gene: 8. The germline V gene has CDR1 GTSNPN and CDR2 SVGIG (reference sequence). The CDR3 covers 15 residues. The whole variable domain, remainder taken from reference TRBV30 and TRBJ1-6, is SQTIHQWPATLVQPVGSPLSLECTVEGTSNPNLYWYRQAAGRGLQLLFYSVGIGQISSEVPQNLSASRPQDRQFILSSKKLLLSDSGFYLCAWTQETGNNSPLHFGNGTRLTVT.

The rearrangement uses TRBV21-1 and TRBJ1-2; whether TRBD1, the table's D call, matches the DNA was not checked. TRBV21-1 is a documented pseudogene. The CDR3 consists of 15 residues. DNA for the CDR3: TGTGCCAGCAGCAAAGGGGCAGGGGGTAAGTATGGCTACACCTTC. The encoded protein is CASSKGAGGKYGYTF.

This clone was seen once. The chain combines TRBV10-2 with TRBJ1-5, with D possibly matching TRBD1 (6 bases). The germline V gene encodes CDR1 WSHSY and CDR2 SAAADI. Trimming shortened V by 9 bases and J by 4 bases, and 13 bases separated the two germline ends. The CDR3 is made up of 13 amino acids. CDR3: CASGQGYNQPQHF. Written as DNA, the CDR3 is TGCGCCAGTGGGCAGGGGTATAATCAGCCCCAGCATTTT.

The rearrangement joins TRBV18 to TRBJ2-1; the D is unclear. CDR3 length equals 16 residues. Trimming pared 2 bases from V and 5 bases from J, leaving 16 bases between. Germline CDR1 reads KGHSH; CDR2 reads LQKENI. CDR3 nucleotide sequence: TGTGCCAGCTCACCAGGCCAGGTAGAAGTCCACAATGAGCAGTTCTTC. This encodes CASSPGQVEVHNEQFF.

This sequence joins TRBV6-6 and TRBJ1-1; 8 bases align to TRBD1. CDR1 is MNHNY, CDR2 SVGAGI, per germline (reference sequence). The CDR3 is 14 residues long. Trimming removed 2 bases from V and 3 bases from J; junction bases left unmatched: 2. CDR3 nucleotides: TGTGCCAGCAGTTACGCGGACAGGGACACTGAAGCTTTCTTT. This sequence encodes CASSYADRDTEAFF.

The chain uses TRBV10-1 and TRBJ1-2, with 9 bases identical to TRBD1. V trimming: 2 bases; J trimming: 3 bases; junction bases outside the gene matches: 1. The CDR3 extends over 14 amino acids. Germline V gene lookup returns CDR1 WNHNN and CDR2 SYGVQD (reference sequence). The CDR3 region has the DNA TGCGCCAGCAGTGAGGACAGGGGGGACTATGGCTACACCTTC. Residues: CASSEDRGDYGYTF.

The chain uses TRBV6-5 and TRBJ1-1; the match to TRBD1 covers 9 bases. V lost 4 bases and J lost 5; bases outside the gene matches: 8. This CDR3 is 15 amino acids long. Germline V gene sequence: CDR1 MNHEY, CDR2 SVGAGI. CDR3 region: CASSLSFGQGTEAFF. For the CDR3, the DNA is TGTGCCAGCAGTTTATCCTTCGGACAGGGGACTGAAGCTTTCTTT.

The rearrangement joins TRBV19 to TRBJ2-3; D unresolved. The V and J ends lost 7 bases and 2 bases respectively, with 13 bases between them. This CDR3 is built from 14 residues. Germline CDR1 LNHDA, CDR2 SQIVND (reference sequence). DNA for the CDR3: TGTGCCAGTACAGGTAGAGGATTCACAGATACGCAGTATTTT. This translates into CASTGRGFTDTQYF.

This rearrangement joins TRBV7-9 to TRBJ2-5; TRBD1 is a possible D gene (5 bases). Germline assignment: CDR1 SEHNR and CDR2 FQNEAQ (reference sequence). V lost 3 bases and J 5 bases, leaving 16 bases between the germline ends. The CDR3 loop spans 15 amino acids. CDR3 sequence: CASSFIRSGLETQYF. In nucleotides, the CDR3 is TGTGCCAGCAGCTTCATACGATCAGGGTTGGAGACCCAGTACTTC.

The chain joins TRBV7-9 to TRBJ2-3; D unresolved. V gave up 5 bases and J gave up 0 bases, with 18 bases separating them. Germline values: CDR1 SEHNR, CDR2 FQNEAQ (reference sequence). This CDR3 region has 17 residues. The CDR3 sequence is CASSNPISGPSTDTQYF. The CDR3 bases are TGTGCCAGCAGCAACCCTATTTCAGGCCCTAGCACAGATACGCAGTATTTT. The full variable domain, completed using reference TRBV7-9 and TRBJ2-3, is DTGVSQNPRHKITKRGQNVTFRCDPISEHNRLYWYRQTLGQGPEFLTYFQNEAQLEKSRLLSDRFSAERPKGSFSTLEIQRTEQGDSAMYLCASSNPISGPSTDTQYFGPGTRLTVL.

The genes are TRBV4-2 and TRBJ2-7; D perhaps matches TRBD1 (6 bases). The length of the CDR3 is 15 residues. Germline-derived CDR1 and CDR2 are LGHNA and YNFKEQ. The V end was cut by 3 bases, the J end by 0 bases, with 12 bases between. The CDR3 region has the DNA TGTGCCAGCAGCCAGAGTACAGGGAGCTCCTACGAGCAGTACTTC. Protein product: CASSQSTGSSYEQYF.

This clone has just one count. This chain joins TRBV9 and TRBJ2-5; TRBD2 aligns across 14 bases. With V trimmed by 0 bases and J by 4 bases, 8 bases remained unmatched. The V gene's germline CDR1 is SGDLS and CDR2 YYNGEE. The length of the CDR3 is 18 residues. Written as DNA, the CDR3 is TGTGCCAGCAGCGTAGCACCGACTAGCGGGGGGGCCCTAGAGACCCAGTACTTC. Translating gives CASSVAPTSGGALETQYF. Complete variable domain (other parts from reference TRBV9 and TRBJ2-5): DSGVTQTPKHLITATGQRVTLRCSPRSGDLSVYWYQQSLDQGLQFLIQYYNGEERAKGNILERFSAQQFPDLHSELNLSSLELGDSALYFCASSVAPTSGGALETQYFGPGTRLLVL.